A single sample is the source of the 4 T cell receptor beta chains below, sequenced in a study of cytomegalovirus exposure and HLA in healthy donors. The study ran its PCR with 60 Vbeta and 13 Jbeta primers. Only in-frame clones appear in the TCRdb table, and some are missing; sequencing was by immunoSEQ multiplex PCR. In the table there are around 150,000 clones, under 75% of which are singletons. The sequenced material came from PBMCs. Every receptor here comes from a man aged 35-49 years in good health and CMV-seropositive.

The chain carries TRBV5-6 and TRBJ1-6, with 7 positions matching TRBD1. Germline CDR1 and CDR2: SGHDT and YYEEEE. CDR3 length: 16 residues. The ends lost 1 base at V and 8 bases at J; junction bases unmatched: 9. In nucleotides, the CDR3 is TGTGCCAGCAGCTTGTGGGCACAGGGGAAGTATTCACCCCTCCACTTT. It encodes CASSLWAQGKYSPLHF. The full variable domain, completed using reference TRBV5-6 and TRBJ1-6, is DAGVTQSPTHLIKTRGQQVTLRCSPKSGHDTVSWYQQALGQGPQFIFQYYEEEERQRGNFPDRFSGHQFPNYSSELNVNALLLGDSALYLCASSLWAQGKYSPLHFGNGTRLTVT.

The chain is built from TRBV19 and TRBJ2-1, with TRBD2 identical over 13 bases. The CDR3 is made up of 14 amino acids. The V and J ends lost 5 bases and 8 bases, in that order; junction bases with no gene match: 3. Germline CDR1 and CDR2: LNHDA and SQIVND (reference sequence). The CDR3 sequence is CASSVGLAGDEQFF. CDR3 bases: TGTGCCAGTAGTGTCGGACTAGCGGGGGATGAGCAGTTCTTC.

Turning to this clone: Its ends do not fully match the called genes, so a read error is possible. The rearrangement links TRBV4-1 to TRBJ2-7; 11 positions agree with TRBD2. The V gene's germline CDR1 is MGHRA and CDR2 YSYEKL. The CDR3 spans 15 residues. The CDR3 protein is CASSQPTSGAYVQYF. The CDR3 coding sequence is TGCGCCAGCAGCCAACCGACTAGCGGGGCCTACGTGCAGTACTTC.

The chain employs TRBV21-1 and TRBJ2-6; TRBD1 is the table's D call, not checked against the DNA. TRBV21-1 is a documented pseudogene. This CDR3 has 18 amino acids. Here the CDR3 DNA reads TGTGCCAGCAGCAAAAGTGGGGACAGGCTCTCTGGGGCCAACGTCCTGACTTTC. Amino acid sequence: CASSKSGDRLSGANVLTF.